Listed below are T cell receptor beta chains from one sample, sequenced in a study of cytomegalovirus exposure and HLA in healthy donors. Sequencing used immunoSEQ multiplex PCR; TCRdb keeps in-frame clones, though not all of them. The sample shows approximately 150,000 clones, roughly 91% of them seen only once. The sample was PBMCs. These receptor sequences come from a woman between 18 and 29 years old in good health and CMV-seropositive. The CDR3 runs from the conserved cysteine through the conserved F or W. A D gene is named only where the DNA matches it firmly. The size field is filled for only some rows; it gives once, few, many or a size class.

size	J	V	D	CDR3	DNA
.	TRBJ1-5	TRBV15	.	CATSRDLAGNQPQHF	TGTGCCACCAGCAGAGACCTTGCCGGTAATCAGCCCCAGCATTTT
.	TRBJ2-1	TRBV18	.	CASSPFVRLPSSYNEQFF	TGTGCCAGCTCACCATTCGTTCGACTCCCGAGCTCCTACAATGAGCAGTTCTTC
.	TRBJ1-5	TRBV28	.	CASSLGGRDQPQHF	TGTGCCAGCAGTTTGGGAGGGCGCGATCAGCCCCAGCATTTT
.	TRBJ2-1	TRBV9	.	CASSVPMGGEQFF	TGTGCCAGCAGCGTCCCGATGGGAGGTGAGCAGTTCTTC
.	TRBJ2-7	TRBV4-2	TRBD1	CASSQGGGQIYEQYF	TGTGCCAGCAGCCAAGGTGGGGGACAGATCTACGAGCAGTACTTC
.	TRBJ2-3	TRBV15	.	CATSGSLANTDTQYF	TGTGCCACCAGCGGTTCACTAGCTAACACAGATACGCAGTATTTT
few	TRBJ2-1	TRBV7-8	.	CASSHTLGGTEQFF	TGTGCCAGCAGCCACACCCTAGGCGGGACTGAGCAGTTCTTC
.	TRBJ2-7	TRBV19	TRBD1	CASSIDLSRTGSYEQYF	TGTGCCAGTAGTATAGACCTTTCCCGGACAGGATCCTACGAGCAGTACTTC
.	TRBJ1-5	TRBV6-1	.	CASTQGQPQHF	TGTGCCAGCACACAGGGCCAGCCCCAGCATTTT
.	TRBJ2-2	TRBV30	.	CAWSSRVNGELFF	TGTGCCTGGAGCTCCAGGGTAAACGGGGAGCTGTTTTTT
.	TRBJ2-7	TRBV6-5	TRBD2	CASSYGRVSYEQYF	TGTGCCAGCAGTTACGGGAGGGTATCCTACGAGCAGTACTTC
few	TRBJ1-1	TRBV11-3	.	CASSSPGLRAPTEAFF	TGTGCCAGCAGCTCCCCGGGACTGAGGGCGCCCACTGAAGCTTTCTTT
few	TRBJ2-7	TRBV27	.	CASSFGAHPGEQYF	TGTGCCAGCAGTTTTGGTGCCCACCCGGGCGAGCAGTACTTC
.	TRBJ2-2	TRBV7-9	.	CASSLVTLYTGELFF	TGTGCCAGCAGCTTAGTAACACTATACACCGGGGAGCTGTTTTTT
few	TRBJ1-3	TRBV5-6	.	CASSNGFAGNTIYF	TGTGCCAGCAGCAACGGGTTCGCTGGAAACACCATATATTTT
.	TRBJ1-3	TRBV19	.	CASSTQDSSGNTIYF	TGTGCCAGTAGTACCCAGGACAGCTCTGGAAACACCATATATTTT
.	TRBJ2-7	TRBV6-5	.	CASSYSRLSDEQYF	TGTGCCAGCAGTTACTCACGATTAAGCGACGAGCAGTACTTC
once	TRBJ2-7	TRBV28	TRBD2	CASSSPTLAGGSEQYF	TGTGCCAGCAGTTCCCCGACCTTAGCGGGAGGGAGCGAGCAGTACTTC
.	TRBJ1-2	TRBV5-4	TRBD1	CASSPTGGGGYTF	TGTGCCAGCAGCCCGACAGGGGGAGGAGGCTACACCTTC
.	TRBJ2-3	TRBV5-1	.	CASRRLESTDTQYF	TGCGCCAGCAGACGACTAGAAAGCACAGATACGCAGTATTTT
.	TRBJ2-7	TRBV5-4	TRBD2	CASSFPSGGIWEQYF	TGTGCCAGCAGCTTCCCTAGCGGGGGGATTTGGGAGCAGTACTTC
many	TRBJ2-1	TRBV20-1	.	CSAGSYNEQFF	TGCAGTGCCGGGTCCTACAATGAGCAGTTCTTC
.	TRBJ2-1	TRBV4-2	TRBD2	CASSLGLAGATYNEQFF	TGTGCCAGCAGCCTAGGACTAGCGGGAGCTACCTACAATGAGCAGTTCTTC
.	TRBJ2-7	TRBV6-5	.	CASSYRERPYEQYF	TGTGCCAGCAGTTACAGGGAGAGACCCTACGAGCAGTACTTC
.	TRBJ2-2	TRBV19	.	CASSIEGGRSTGELFF	TGTGCCAGTAGTATCGAGGGGGGGCGGAGCACCGGGGAGCTGTTTTTT
.	TRBJ1-2	TRBV5-4	.	CASSLGSDGGSYGYTF	TGTGCCAGCAGCTTGGGTTCCGATGGGGGCTCCTATGGCTACACCTTC
.	TRBJ1-1	TRBV11-2	TRBD1	CASSLDQGGGTEAFF	TGTGCCAGCAGCTTAGATCAGGGGGGCGGAACTGAAGCTTTCTTT